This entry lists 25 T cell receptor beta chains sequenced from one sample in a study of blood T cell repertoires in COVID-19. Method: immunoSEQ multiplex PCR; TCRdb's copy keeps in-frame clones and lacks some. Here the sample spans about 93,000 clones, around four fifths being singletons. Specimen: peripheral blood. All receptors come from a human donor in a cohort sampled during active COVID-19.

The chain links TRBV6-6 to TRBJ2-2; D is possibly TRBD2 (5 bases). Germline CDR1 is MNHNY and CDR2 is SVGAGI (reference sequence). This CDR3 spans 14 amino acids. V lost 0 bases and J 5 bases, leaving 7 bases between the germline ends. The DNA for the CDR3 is TGTGCCAGCAGTTACTCGAGGGAGACCGGGGAGCTGTTTTTT. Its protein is CASSYSRETGELFF.

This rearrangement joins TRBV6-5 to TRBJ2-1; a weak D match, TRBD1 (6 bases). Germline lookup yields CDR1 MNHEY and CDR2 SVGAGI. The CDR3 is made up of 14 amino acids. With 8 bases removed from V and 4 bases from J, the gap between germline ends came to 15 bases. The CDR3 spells CASDPGVGYNEQFF. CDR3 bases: TGTGCCAGCGACCCAGGGGTCGGATACAATGAGCAGTTCTTC.

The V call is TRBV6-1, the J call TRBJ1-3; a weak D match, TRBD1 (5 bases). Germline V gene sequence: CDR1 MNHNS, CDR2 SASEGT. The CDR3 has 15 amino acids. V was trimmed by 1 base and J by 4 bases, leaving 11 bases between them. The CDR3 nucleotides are TGTGCCAGCAGTGAAGAGGGACTCCCAGGAAACACCATATATTTT. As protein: CASSEEGLPGNTIYF.

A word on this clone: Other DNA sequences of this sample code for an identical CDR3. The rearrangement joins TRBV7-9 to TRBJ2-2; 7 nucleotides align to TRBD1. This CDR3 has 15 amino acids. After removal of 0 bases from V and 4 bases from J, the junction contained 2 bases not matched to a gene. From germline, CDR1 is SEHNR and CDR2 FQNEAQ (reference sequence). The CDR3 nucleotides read TGTGCCAGCAGCTTAGCAGGGGGCGGCACCGGGGAGCTGTTTTTT. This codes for CASSLAGGGTGELFF.

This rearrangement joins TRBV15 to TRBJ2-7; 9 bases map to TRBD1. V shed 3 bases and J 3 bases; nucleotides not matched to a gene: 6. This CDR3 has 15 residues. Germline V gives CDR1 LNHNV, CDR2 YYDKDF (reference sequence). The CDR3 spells CATSSLPDRGYEQYF. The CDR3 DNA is TGTGCCACCAGCAGTCTCCCGGACAGGGGCTACGAGCAGTACTTC.

CDR3 sequence reads: CASSGTNEKLFF. The CDR3 coding sequence is TGTGCCAGCAGCGGAACTAATGAAAAACTGTTTTTT. The chain has TRBV28 and TRBJ1-4; D is uncertain. V lost 6 bases and J 1 base, leaving 3 bases between the germline ends. The CDR3 is made up of 12 amino acids. From germline, CDR1 is MDHEN and CDR2 SYDVKM. Combining the CDR3 with reference TRBV28 and TRBJ1-4 gives the whole variable domain DVKVTQSSRYLVKRTGEKVFLECVQDMDHENMFWYRQDPGLGLRLIYFSYDVKMKEKGDIPEGYSVSREKKERFSLILESASTNQTSMYLCASSGTNEKLFFGSGTQLSVL.

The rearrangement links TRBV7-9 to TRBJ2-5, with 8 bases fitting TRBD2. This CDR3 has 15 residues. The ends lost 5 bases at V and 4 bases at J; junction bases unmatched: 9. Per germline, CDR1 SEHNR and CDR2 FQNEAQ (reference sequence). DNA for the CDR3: TGTGCCAGCAGCCCAGCGGGAGTGGAGCGAGAGACCCAGTACTTC. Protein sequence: CASSPAGVERETQYF.

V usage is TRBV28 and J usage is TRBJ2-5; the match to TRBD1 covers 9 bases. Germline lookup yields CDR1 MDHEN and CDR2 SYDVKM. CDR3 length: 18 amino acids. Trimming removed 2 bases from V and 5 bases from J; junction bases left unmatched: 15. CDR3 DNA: TGTGCCAGCAGTTTAAACCCCCTGGGACAGGGACGGGGGGAGACCCAGTACTTC. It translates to CASSLNPLGQGRGETQYF.

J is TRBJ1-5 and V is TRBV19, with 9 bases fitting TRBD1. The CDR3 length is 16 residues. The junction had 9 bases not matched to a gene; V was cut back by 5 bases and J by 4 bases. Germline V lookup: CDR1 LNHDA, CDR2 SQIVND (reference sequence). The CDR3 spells CASSLPRDRVNQPQHF. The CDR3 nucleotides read TGTGCCAGTAGTCTTCCCCGGGACAGGGTAAATCAGCCCCAGCATTTT.

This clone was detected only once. CDR3 region: CASSPQTDNEQFF. The CDR3 region has the DNA TGTGCCAGCTCACCACAAACAGACAATGAGCAGTTCTTC. The rearrangement links TRBV18 to TRBJ2-1; the D is unclear. Trimming removed 1 base at V and 5 bases at J, with 6 bases between. Germline V lookup: CDR1 KGHSH, CDR2 LQKENI. This CDR3 spans 13 amino acids.

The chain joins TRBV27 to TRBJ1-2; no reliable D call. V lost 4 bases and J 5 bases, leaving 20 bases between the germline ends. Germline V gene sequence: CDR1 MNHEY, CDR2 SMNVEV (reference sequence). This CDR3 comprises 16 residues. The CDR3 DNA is TGTGCCAGCAGTTCACGTTCGGCAGGCCGAATATATGGCTACACCTTC. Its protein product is CASSSRSAGRIYGYTF.

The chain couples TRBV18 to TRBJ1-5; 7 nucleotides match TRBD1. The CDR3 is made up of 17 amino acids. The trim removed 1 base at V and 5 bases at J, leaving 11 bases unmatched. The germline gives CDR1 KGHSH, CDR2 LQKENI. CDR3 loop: CASSPQRVGGEDQPQHF. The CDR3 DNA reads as TGTGCCAGCTCACCACAGCGCGTAGGGGGCGAGGATCAGCCCCAGCATTTT.

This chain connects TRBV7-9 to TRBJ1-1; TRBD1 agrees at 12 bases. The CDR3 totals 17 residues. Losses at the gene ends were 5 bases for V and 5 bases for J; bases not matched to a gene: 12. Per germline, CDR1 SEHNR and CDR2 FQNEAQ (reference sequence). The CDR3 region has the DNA TGTGCCAGCAGCCCTACTGGGACAGGGGGCGCGGGGACTGAAGCTTTCTTT. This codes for CASSPTGTGGAGTEAFF.

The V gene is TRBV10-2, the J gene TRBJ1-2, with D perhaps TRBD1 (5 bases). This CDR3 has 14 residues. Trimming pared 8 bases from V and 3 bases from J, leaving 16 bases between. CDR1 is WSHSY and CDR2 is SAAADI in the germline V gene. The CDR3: CASQRGGQDYGYTF. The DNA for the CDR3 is TGCGCCAGCCAAAGGGGTGGGCAGGACTATGGCTACACCTTC.

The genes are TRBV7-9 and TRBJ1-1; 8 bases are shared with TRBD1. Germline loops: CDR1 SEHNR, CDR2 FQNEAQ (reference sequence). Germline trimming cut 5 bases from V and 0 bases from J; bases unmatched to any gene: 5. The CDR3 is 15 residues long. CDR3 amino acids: CASSPDRGMNTEAFF. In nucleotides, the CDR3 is TGTGCCAGCAGCCCCGACAGGGGTATGAACACTGAAGCTTTCTTT.

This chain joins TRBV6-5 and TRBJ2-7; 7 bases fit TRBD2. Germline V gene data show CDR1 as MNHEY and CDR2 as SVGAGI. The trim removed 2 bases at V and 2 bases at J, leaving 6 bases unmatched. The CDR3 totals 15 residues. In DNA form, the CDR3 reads TGTGCCAGCAGTTACAACCGGGACTACCCCTACGAGCAGTACTTC. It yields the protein CASSYNRDYPYEQYF.

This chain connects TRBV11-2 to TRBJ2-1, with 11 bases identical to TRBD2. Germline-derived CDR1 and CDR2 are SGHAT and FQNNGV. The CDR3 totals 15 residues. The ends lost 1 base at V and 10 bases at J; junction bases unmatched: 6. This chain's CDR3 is CASSLVLAGVGEQFF. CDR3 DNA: TGTGCCAGCAGCTTAGTACTAGCGGGAGTAGGGGAGCAGTTCTTC. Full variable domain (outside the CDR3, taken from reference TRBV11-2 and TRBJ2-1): EAGVAQSPRYKIIEKRQSVAFWCNPISGHATLYWYQQILGQGPKLLIQFQNNGVVDDSQLPKDRFSAERLKGVDSTLKIQPAKLEDSAVYLCASSLVLAGVGEQFFGPGTRLTVL.

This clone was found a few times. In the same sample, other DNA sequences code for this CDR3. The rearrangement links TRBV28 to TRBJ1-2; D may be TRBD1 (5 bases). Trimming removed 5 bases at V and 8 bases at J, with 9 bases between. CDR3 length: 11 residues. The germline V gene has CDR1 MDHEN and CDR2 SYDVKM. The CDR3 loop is CASSRGRGYTF. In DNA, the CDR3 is TGTGCCAGCAGTAGGGGTCGCGGCTACACCTTC.

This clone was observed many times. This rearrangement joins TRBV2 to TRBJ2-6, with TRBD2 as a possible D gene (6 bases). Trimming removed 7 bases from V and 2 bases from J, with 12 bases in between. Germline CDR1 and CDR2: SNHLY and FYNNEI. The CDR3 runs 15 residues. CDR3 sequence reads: CASMGRWTGANVLTF. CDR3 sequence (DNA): TGTGCCAGCATGGGGAGGTGGACTGGGGCCAACGTCCTGACTTTC.

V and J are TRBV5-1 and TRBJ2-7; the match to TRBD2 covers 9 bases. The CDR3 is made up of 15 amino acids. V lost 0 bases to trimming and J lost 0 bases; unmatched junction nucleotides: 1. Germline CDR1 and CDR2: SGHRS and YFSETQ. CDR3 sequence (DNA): TGCGCCAGCAGCTTGGCACTAGCGGGCTCCTACGAGCAGTACTTC. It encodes CASSLALAGSYEQYF.

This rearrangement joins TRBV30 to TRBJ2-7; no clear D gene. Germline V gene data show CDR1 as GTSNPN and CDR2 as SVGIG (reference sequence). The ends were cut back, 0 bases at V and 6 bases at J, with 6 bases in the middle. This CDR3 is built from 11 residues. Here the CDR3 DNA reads TGTGCCTGGAGTGTACGGTTCGAGCAGTACTTC. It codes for CAWSVRFEQYF.

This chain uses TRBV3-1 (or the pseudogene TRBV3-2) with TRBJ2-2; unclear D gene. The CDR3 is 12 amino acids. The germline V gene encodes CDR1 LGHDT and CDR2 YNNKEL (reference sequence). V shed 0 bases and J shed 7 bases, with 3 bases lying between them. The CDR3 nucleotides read TGTGCCAGCAGCCAAGAGCGCGGGGAGCTGTTTTTT. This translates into CASSQERGELFF.

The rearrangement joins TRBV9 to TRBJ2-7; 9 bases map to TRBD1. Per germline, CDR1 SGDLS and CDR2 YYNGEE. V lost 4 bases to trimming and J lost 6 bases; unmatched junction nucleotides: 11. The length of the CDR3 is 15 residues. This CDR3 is CASSTTGTGKVEQYF. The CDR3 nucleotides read TGTGCCAGCAGCACTACCGGGACAGGGAAGGTCGAGCAGTACTTC.

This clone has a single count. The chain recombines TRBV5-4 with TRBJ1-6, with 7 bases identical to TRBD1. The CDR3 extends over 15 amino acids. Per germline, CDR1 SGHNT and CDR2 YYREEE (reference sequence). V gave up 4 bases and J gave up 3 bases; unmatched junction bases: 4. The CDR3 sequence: CASSRQGNYNSPLHF. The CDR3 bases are TGTGCCAGCAGCCGACAGGGAAACTATAATTCACCCCTCCACTTT.

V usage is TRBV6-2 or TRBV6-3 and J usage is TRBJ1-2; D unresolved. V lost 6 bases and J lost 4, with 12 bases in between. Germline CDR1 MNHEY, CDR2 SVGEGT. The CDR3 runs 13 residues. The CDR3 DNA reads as TGTGCCAGCAGCACACAGCTCTTCTATGGCTACACCTTC. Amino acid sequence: CASSTQLFYGYTF.